Listed below are T cell receptor beta chains from one sample, sequenced in a study of molecular identifiers for immune sequencing clone quantification. TCRdb called the PCR reads again in MiXCR, with one record for every CDR3 protein. The table records more than 450,000 distinct CDR3 sequences, 25% of them present only once. The sequenced material came from naive CD8+ T cells from blood, with Jurkat cell RNA spiked in. These receptors all come from a human donor in good health. Some libraries in this study had Jurkat cell RNA spiked in. CDR3s include the opening cysteine and the closing phenylalanine or tryptophan. Each record gives: CDR3 length, J gene, V gene, CDR3 protein.

cdr3_length: 15
j_call: TRBJ1-1
v_call: TRBV7-9
cdr3_aa: CASSSWDSQRTEAYF

cdr3_length: 14
j_call: TRBJ2-5
v_call: TRBV2
cdr3_aa: CATEPGTGQETQYF

cdr3_length: 16
j_call: TRBJ2-3
v_call: TRBV19
cdr3_aa: CASSTYGLADQDTQYF

cdr3_length: 14
j_call: TRBJ2-5
v_call: TRBV7-9
cdr3_aa: CASSPREGWETQYF

cdr3_length: 15
j_call: TRBJ2-7
v_call: TRBV5-4
cdr3_aa: CASSRTPRGSYEQYF

cdr3_length: 14
j_call: TRBJ1-1
v_call: TRBV5-4
cdr3_aa: CASSPRDRVTEAFF

cdr3_length: 15
j_call: TRBJ2-3
v_call: TRBV7-9
cdr3_aa: CASSFEGGLTDTQYF

cdr3_length: 14
j_call: TRBJ1-2
v_call: TRBV10-2
cdr3_aa: CASSELVGGYGYTF

cdr3_length: 13
j_call: TRBJ2-7
v_call: TRBV7-2
cdr3_aa: CASSLQPVYEQYF

cdr3_length: 14
j_call: TRBJ2-5
v_call: TRBV27
cdr3_aa: CASSTGQGRETQYF

cdr3_length: 13
j_call: TRBJ1-1
v_call: TRBV12-3/TRBV12-4
cdr3_aa: CASSTVPNTEAFF

cdr3_length: 15
j_call: TRBJ1-3
v_call: TRBV5-8
cdr3_aa: CASSIVTGFGNTIYF

cdr3_length: 12
j_call: TRBJ2-7
v_call: TRBV27
cdr3_aa: CASRDDSYEQYF

cdr3_length: 14
j_call: TRBJ2-7
v_call: TRBV19
cdr3_aa: CASSPRDRHYEQYF

cdr3_length: 16
j_call: TRBJ2-2
v_call: TRBV19
cdr3_aa: CASSMGPPTNTGELFF

cdr3_length: 16
j_call: TRBJ2-7
v_call: TRBV9
cdr3_aa: CASSVEMGTEMDEQYF

cdr3_length: 17
j_call: TRBJ1-1
v_call: TRBV6-2/TRBV6-3
cdr3_aa: CASSSFSTGRTNTEAFF

cdr3_length: 16
j_call: TRBJ2-3
v_call: TRBV9
cdr3_aa: CASRPPTGVSTDTQYF

cdr3_length: 15
j_call: TRBJ2-3
v_call: TRBV7-7
cdr3_aa: CAGSSGQGVTDTQYF

cdr3_length: 13
j_call: TRBJ2-7
v_call: TRBV19
cdr3_aa: CASRRRQGYEQYF

cdr3_length: 15
j_call: TRBJ1-2
v_call: TRBV4-1
cdr3_aa: CASSQDKWGSYGYTF

cdr3_length: 15
j_call: TRBJ1-5
v_call: TRBV28
cdr3_aa: CASTRQGYSNQPQHF

cdr3_length: 14
j_call: TRBJ2-7
v_call: TRBV6-5
cdr3_aa: CASSGSAATYEQYF

cdr3_length: 15
j_call: TRBJ2-7
v_call: TRBV27
cdr3_aa: CASGLGASGSGEQYF

cdr3_length: 13
j_call: TRBJ2-7
v_call: TRBV6-2/TRBV6-3
cdr3_aa: CASSWDRDYKQYF